Included here is one TCR beta chain sequence, with context. V shed 4 bases, J shed 3 bases, and the junction held 18 bases outside the gene matches. The V gene's germline CDR1 is SGHAT and CDR2 FQDESV (reference sequence). This CDR3 contains 18 residues. From RNA, the CDR3 regions of TCR beta chains were amplified and sequenced. RT-PCR was first run with HTBI primers, then multiplex PCR in a second round. MiXCR, applied by TCRdb to the multiplex PCR reads, yields one record per CDR3 protein. Of just over 600,000 distinct CDR3 sequences listed, about 20% are singletons. This entry belongs to a study of Graves' ophthalmopathy and Graves' hyperthyroidism.

The TCR sequence derives from a woman in her late teens or twenties with stable Graves' hyperthyroidism. Some clones in this sample may be carry-over from other donors' samples. This chain connects TRBV11-1 to TRBJ2-7, with 7 bases lining up with TRBD1. Sequenced material: peripheral blood. The CDR3: CASSYPSHRQGRSYEQYF. In DNA form, the CDR3 reads TGTGCCAGCAGCTACCCATCGCACCGACAGGGAAGGAGCTACGAGCAGTACTTC.